The 25 T cell receptor beta chains given below trace back to one sample, sequenced in a study of T cells in localized non-small cell lung cancer. Produced via immunoSEQ multiplex PCR; TCRdb's table is partial and in-frame only. The sample has some 39,000 clones, 86% seen once; the top ten hold under 7%. The sequencing used peripheral blood mononuclear cells, collected before any cancer treatment. Receptors were obtained from a male donor aged 60 or older with stage II lung adenocarcinoma.

This clone was detected a few times. The J gene is TRBJ1-2, the V gene TRBV5-8, with TRBD1 identical over 12 bases. Germline CDR1 is SGHTS and CDR2 is YDEGEE. The length of the CDR3 is 16 residues. Trimming took 3 bases from V and 5 from J; bases not matched to a gene: 8. The CDR3 coding sequence is TGTGCCAGCAGCTCCCCAGGGACAGGGGGCGAGTATGGCTACACCTTC. This gives the protein CASSSPGTGGEYGYTF.

This chain links TRBV6-1 with TRBJ2-3, with 8 bases identical to TRBD1. Germline-derived CDR1 and CDR2 are MNHNS and SASEGT. The CDR3 length is 15 residues. The V segment lost 8 bases and the J segment 0 bases; nucleotides outside the gene matches: 7. As DNA, the CDR3 is TGTGCCAGCGGGCAGGGGGCGGGGAGCACAGATACGCAGTATTTT. Protein sequence: CASGQGAGSTDTQYF.

The V and J genes are TRBV5-4 and TRBJ2-1; no definite D call. Trimming pared 4 bases from V and 0 bases from J, leaving 11 bases between. Germline CDR1 reads SGHNT; CDR2 reads YYREEE (reference sequence). The CDR3 has 15 amino acids. The CDR3 sequence is CASSPKGDSYNEQFF. In DNA form, the CDR3 reads TGTGCCAGCAGCCCGAAGGGCGACTCCTACAATGAGCAGTTCTTC.

The chain recombines TRBV7-2 with TRBJ2-7; the match to TRBD1 covers 7 bases. V was clipped by 5 bases and J by 4 bases; unmatched bases: 8. Germline values: CDR1 SGHTA, CDR2 FQGNSA. This CDR3 has 14 residues. In DNA, the CDR3 is TGTGCCAGCAGCCAAACGACAGGGCCTTACGAGCAGTACTTC. Its translation: CASSQTTGPYEQYF.

CDR3 coding DNA: TGTGCCAGCAGCTTGGGTAGCGGGAATACTCTTGAGCAGTTCTTC. It encodes CASSLGSGNTLEQFF. This chain connects TRBV5-6 to TRBJ2-1; 8 bases fit TRBD2. Germline CDR1 SGHDT, CDR2 YYEEEE. This CDR3 has 15 residues. With 0 bases clipped from V and 9 bases from J, the junction kept 8 bases outside the gene matches. The entire variable domain, with the rest obtained from reference TRBV5-6 and TRBJ2-1, is as follows: DAGVTQSPTHLIKTRGQQVTLRCSPKSGHDTVSWYQQALGQGPQFIFQYYEEEERQRGNFPDRFSGHQFPNYSSELNVNALLLGDSALYLCASSLGSGNTLEQFFGPGTRLTVL.

The V gene is TRBV18, the J gene TRBJ2-2; no clear D. The V gene's germline CDR1 is KGHSH and CDR2 LQKENI. This CDR3 is 14 amino acids long. V was cut by 2 bases and J by 0 bases, with 4 bases left in between. The CDR3 sequence: CASSPTANTGELFF. In DNA form, the CDR3 reads TGTGCCAGCTCACCAACAGCGAACACCGGGGAGCTGTTTTTT.

The table lists this clone with a few counts. The chain couples TRBV15 to TRBJ2-1; the D call may be TRBD1 or TRBD2 (5 bases each). CDR1 and CDR2 from the germline V gene are LNHNV and YYDKDF (reference sequence). This CDR3 has 17 residues. V was shortened by 2 bases and J by 2 bases, with 16 bases between the two germline ends. The CDR3 bases are TGTGCCACCAGCAGACCCCCGGGACGGAAGACCTACAATGAGCAGTTCTTC. This encodes CATSRPPGRKTYNEQFF.

In this sample, this clone turned up once. CDR3: CASSENGPALSPFF. The DNA of the CDR3 is TGTGCCAGCAGTGAAAACGGACCCGCCTTGAGTCCGTTCTTC. This sequence joins TRBV2 and TRBJ2-1; D remains ambiguous. The V end was cut by 2 bases, the J end by 15 bases, with 20 bases between. CDR1 SNHLY and CDR2 FYNNEI come from the germline V gene. CDR3 size: 14 residues.

The chain couples TRBV30 to TRBJ1-4; D call uncertain. The length of the CDR3 is 12 residues. V lost 1 base to trimming and J lost 7 bases, with 7 bases between them. From germline, CDR1 is GTSNPN and CDR2 SVGIG (reference sequence). CDR3 sequence reads: CAWSGRSEKLFF. CDR3 DNA: TGTGCCTGGAGTGGGCGGAGTGAAAAACTGTTTTTT.

The chain combines TRBV5-6 with TRBJ2-7; 7 bases agree with TRBD2. This CDR3 comprises 16 residues. Germline assignment: CDR1 SGHDT and CDR2 YYEEEE. Germline trimming cut 4 bases from V and 3 bases from J; bases unmatched to any gene: 13. Here the CDR3 DNA reads TGTGCCAGCAGCCGAATCGTAGCGGGCGCCCTCTACGAGCAGTACTTC. This encodes CASSRIVAGALYEQYF.

The chain recombines TRBV28 with TRBJ2-7, with TRBD2 matching 13 bases. The length of the CDR3 is 14 residues. In germline, CDR1 is MDHEN, CDR2 SYDVKM. The V segment lost 6 bases and the J segment 6 bases; nucleotides outside the gene matches: 5. The CDR3 nucleotides read TGTGCCAGCAGAACCGGGACTAGCGGGACCGAGCAGTACTTC. This codes for CASRTGTSGTEQYF.

This clone was detected once. The V call is TRBV11-2, the J call TRBJ2-1; TRBD2 might be the D (5 bases). Trimming shortened V by 5 bases and J by 6 bases, and 17 bases separated the two germline ends. The CDR3 length is 15 residues. Germline-derived CDR1 and CDR2 are SGHAT and FQNNGV. Here the CDR3 DNA reads TGTGCCAGCAGCGTAACTAGTTCCCCCCTCAATGAGCAGTTCTTC. Protein product: CASSVTSSPLNEQFF.

This clone was picked up a small number of times. The genes are TRBV7-9 and TRBJ1-1, with D unresolved. Trimming pared 5 bases from V and 7 bases from J, leaving 8 bases between. The CDR3 is made up of 11 amino acids. In germline, CDR1 is SEHNR, CDR2 FQNEAQ (reference sequence). CDR3 coding DNA: TGTGCCAGCAGCCTCAATTATGAAGCTTTCTTT. Translated: CASSLNYEAFF. Full variable domain (remainder filled in from reference TRBV7-9 and TRBJ1-1): DTGVSQNPRHKITKRGQNVTFRCDPISEHNRLYWYRQTLGQGPEFLTYFQNEAQLEKSRLLSDRFSAERPKGSFSTLEIQRTEQGDSAMYLCASSLNYEAFFGQGTRLTVV.

V is TRBV15 and J is TRBJ1-1; perhaps TRBD1 as D (6 bases). Trimming left V 5 bases short and J 1 base short, with 14 bases between. Per the germline V gene, CDR1 is LNHNV and CDR2 is YYDKDF (reference sequence). The CDR3 totals 15 residues. The CDR3: CATSSRGGGNTEAFF. The CDR3 DNA reads as TGTGCCACCAGCTCTAGAGGAGGGGGGAACACTGAAGCTTTCTTT. Full variable domain (remainder filled in from reference TRBV15 and TRBJ1-1): DAMVIQNPRYQVTQFGKPVTLSCSQTLNHNVMYWYQQKSSQAPKLLFHYYDKDFNNEADTPDNFQSRRPNTSFCFLDIRSPGLGDTAMYLCATSSRGGGNTEAFFGQGTRLTVV.

This rearrangement joins TRBV11-2 to TRBJ2-1, with D possibly being TRBD2 (6 bases). Trimming left V 10 bases short and J 7 bases short, with 11 bases between. CDR1 SGHAT and CDR2 FQNNGV come from the germline V gene. This CDR3 has 11 amino acids. The CDR3 coding sequence is TGTGCCACGGGGAGGCAGAATGAGCAGTTCTTC. Protein sequence: CATGRQNEQFF.

V usage is TRBV5-1 and J usage is TRBJ2-1; D possibly uses TRBD1 or TRBD2 (5 bases each). The V and J ends lost 7 bases and 3 bases respectively, with 17 bases between them. CDR3 size: 15 residues. Germline CDR1 is SGHRS and CDR2 is YFSETQ. CDR3 sequence reads: CASAEGSGNYNEQFF. The CDR3, as DNA: TGCGCCAGCGCCGAGGGGAGCGGCAACTACAATGAGCAGTTCTTC.

This clone was seen a few times. This chain joins TRBV11-2 and TRBJ1-5; no firm D call. Looked up from germline, CDR1 is SGHAT and CDR2 is FQNNGV. CDR3 size: 13 residues. Trimming pared 1 base from V and 5 bases from J, leaving 6 bases between. The CDR3 sequence: CASSLVQDQPQHF. The DNA of the CDR3 is TGTGCCAGCAGCTTAGTGCAGGATCAGCCCCAGCATTTT.

The V call is TRBV7-2, the J call TRBJ1-1; TRBD1 agrees at 8 bases. The CDR3 is made up of 17 amino acids. V shed 2 bases and J 4 bases; nucleotides not matched to a gene: 12. Germline V lookup: CDR1 SGHTA, CDR2 FQGNSA. The DNA for the CDR3 is TGTGCCAGCAGCTTAAGGTTGGGCAGGGGGCAGGGCACTGAAGCTTTCTTT. This encodes CASSLRLGRGQGTEAFF.

In nucleotides, the CDR3 is TGCGCCAGCAGCTCAGGGGGTCCTGGTACAGATACGCAGTATTTT. Encoded protein: CASSSGGPGTDTQYF. This rearrangement joins TRBV5-1 to TRBJ2-3; TRBD1 agrees at 7 bases. V shed 3 bases, J shed 3 bases, and the junction held 7 bases outside the gene matches. Germline V gene sequence: CDR1 SGHRS, CDR2 YFSETQ. The CDR3 sequence is 15 residues long.

CDR3 DNA sequence: TGTGCCAGCAGCGTACAGGGGGGAGGCTACGAGCAGTACTTC. The encoded protein is CASSVQGGGYEQYF. The gene calls are TRBV11-2 and TRBJ2-7; 8 nucleotides align to TRBD1. CDR1 SGHAT and CDR2 FQNNGV come from the germline V gene. The CDR3 extends over 14 amino acids. Trimming removed 5 bases from V and 3 bases from J; junction bases left unmatched: 6. The full variable domain, its missing parts supplied by reference TRBV11-2 and TRBJ2-7, is EAGVAQSPRYKIIEKRQSVAFWCNPISGHATLYWYQQILGQGPKLLIQFQNNGVVDDSQLPKDRFSAERLKGVDSTLKIQPAKLEDSAVYLCASSVQGGGYEQYFGPGTRLTVT.

The rearrangement links TRBV7-9 to TRBJ1-6; unclear D gene. There are 12 residues in the CDR3. The V and J ends lost 1 base and 11 bases respectively, with 6 bases between them. The germline V gene has CDR1 SEHNR and CDR2 FQNEAQ (reference sequence). CDR3 sequence reads: CASSLGVAPLHF. For the CDR3, the DNA is TGTGCCAGCAGCTTAGGGGTCGCACCCCTCCACTTT. Complete variable domain (other parts from reference TRBV7-9 and TRBJ1-6): DTGVSQNPRHKITKRGQNVTFRCDPISEHNRLYWYRQTLGQGPEFLTYFQNEAQLEKSRLLSDRFSAERPKGSFSTLEIQRTEQGDSAMYLCASSLGVAPLHFGNGTRLTVT.

The rearrangement joins TRBV7-9 to TRBJ1-3; tentative D call: TRBD1 (5 bases). V was pared by 4 bases and J by 2 bases, with 12 bases between. Looked up from germline, CDR1 is SEHNR and CDR2 is FQNEAQ (reference sequence). CDR3 length: 15 amino acids. CDR3 sequence reads: CASSSWDLPGNTIYF. CDR3 coding DNA: TGTGCCAGCAGCTCTTGGGACCTTCCTGGAAACACCATATATTTT.

The V call is TRBV10-3, the J call TRBJ2-7; no clear D. The CDR3 is 14 amino acids. The V gene's germline CDR1 is ENHRY and CDR2 SYGVKD. Trimming shortened V by 7 bases and J by 3 bases, and 16 bases separated the two germline ends. The CDR3 loop reads CAITPTSPGYEQYF. The CDR3 DNA reads as TGTGCCATCACCCCGACATCTCCGGGCTACGAGCAGTACTTC.

This chain connects TRBV5-6 to TRBJ1-1, with no clear D. The CDR3 length is 12 residues. Looked up from germline, CDR1 is SGHDT and CDR2 is YYEEEE. Trimming shortened V by 0 bases and J by 12 bases, and 12 bases separated the two germline ends. Here the CDR3 DNA reads TGTGCCAGCAGCTTGGAGAGGGTTGAGACTTTCTTT. This encodes CASSLERVETFF.

V and J are TRBV4-2 and TRBJ2-7, with 14 bases matching TRBD2. The length of the CDR3 is 14 residues. Trimming cost V 0 bases and J 9 bases; bases outside gene matches: 1. The germline gives CDR1 LGHNA, CDR2 YNFKEQ. The CDR3, as DNA: TGTGCCAGCAGCCAAGAGACTAGCGGGAGGGGGCAGTACTTC. As protein: CASSQETSGRGQYF.